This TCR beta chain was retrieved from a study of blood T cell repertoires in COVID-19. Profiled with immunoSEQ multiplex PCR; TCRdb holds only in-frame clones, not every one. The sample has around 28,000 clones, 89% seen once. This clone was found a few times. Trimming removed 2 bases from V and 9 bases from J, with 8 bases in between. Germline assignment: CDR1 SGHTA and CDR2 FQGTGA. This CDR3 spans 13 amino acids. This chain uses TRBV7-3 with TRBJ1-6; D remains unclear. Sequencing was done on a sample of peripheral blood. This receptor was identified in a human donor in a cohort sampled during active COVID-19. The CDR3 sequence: CASSLQEGSPLHF. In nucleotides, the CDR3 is TGTGCCAGCAGCTTACAAGAGGGTTCACCCCTCCACTTT.